This T cell receptor (beta chain) was identified during a study of blood T cells in healthy people across ages. Study-wide findings and caveats: Expanded clonotype changes were possibly confounded by unknown donor CMV status. Per million T cells, TCR beta diversity dropped roughly linearly as age increased.

There are a few counts of this clonotype. Its antigen is currently unknown. This CDR3 has 13 residues. Germline CDR1 and CDR2: MNHEY and SVGAGI. Trimming shortened V by 2 bases and J by 3 bases, and 8 bases separated the two germline ends. Per sample, extraction of total RNA gave at least 6 micrograms in every case. Primed by a sample-barcoded 5' primer and a J-beta primer mix, a second PCR proceeded for roughly 6 to 12 cycles. Each CDR3 protein gets one entry after TCRdb re-called the 5' RACE reads with MiXCR. This sample has 600,000 to 1,000,000 distinct CDR3 sequences, with roughly 25% found just once. The sample was also reused in another study, on T cells of mothers and their children. That paper states: Samples were provided by three healthy Caucasian mothers and their six children.

Sequenced material: blood. The J gene is TRBJ2-7, the V gene TRBV6-5, with D unclear. The clonotype originates from a boy aged 5-17 years in good health. The DNA for the CDR3 is TGTGCCAGCAGTTACCTGAACAGCTACGAGCAGTACTTC. Translated, it gives CASSYLNSYEQYF.